This T cell receptor beta chain came from a study of cytomegalovirus exposure and HLA in healthy donors (TCRdb year 2017). Concerning the study at large: An earlier analysis of about 530 of the donors reported approximately 300 Gb of sequence data and 117 million unique TCR beta sequences obtained from around 180 million T cells. An early release covering just under 650 HLA-typed donors comprised approximately 290 gigabases of sequencing data and approximately 80 million unique TCR sequences. The genetic ancestry cluster associated with self-reported Caucasian donors included over 80% of the 398 genotyped donors. The study was designed to test whether signatures of past pathogen exposure could be identified by cataloging public T cell receptors. The study profiled the T cell repertoires of hundreds of subjects by immunosequencing and related them to cytomegalovirus serostatus. A separate validation cohort of roughly 130 different subjects was used in addition to the 666-subject first cohort. High-throughput TCR immunosequencing, statistical association of individual TCRs with disease status, and machine learning were combined to predict cytomegalovirus infection status. To study patterns of TCR occurrence, a later analysis re-analyzed previously published TCR beta repertoires from around 670 donors and added high-resolution HLA genotyping. In the later analysis, no new phenotypic data were used to find candidate immune exposures; instead, reliance was placed on TCR beta sequences and their occurrence across donors. In an earlier analysis of 500 to 650 of the donors, high-throughput TCR beta sequencing was used to judge whether each TCR beta V gene segment behaved as functional or pseudogenic. Donor age, sex, ethnicity and CMV serostatus were compiled alongside the repertoire data. Genome-wide SNP genotypes for about 55% of the roughly 670 donors were used in a later genetic analysis, which treated that subset as a discovery cohort. Every repertoire in the discovery cohort had been generated on one and the same sequencing platform. HLA typing covered class I and class II loci at four-digit resolution. Typing coverage varied by locus: roughly 629-630 donors for A, B, C, DRB1 and DQB1; 500 to 550 for DQA1; around 570 for DPA1; approximately 470 for DPB1. Four to six DR-DQ haplotypes were handled as single units for association and clustering, since linkage in the cohort was strong. On average, approximately 250,000 unique TCR beta nucleotide sequences were sequenced per donor among about 400 genotyped donors of the cohort, with roughly 18% of those sequences being non-productive.

This clone has just one count. What this receptor recognizes is not known. Base quality data are lacking; no much larger clone is found one base away. The germline V and J ends show losses of 1 base and 2 bases respectively, and no gene match explains 11 bases of the junction. The CDR3 starts with the cysteine, ends with the phenylalanine, and has 18 residues. Of the read, only the CDR3 DNA is kept; its 54 bases are in frame from base 1. Via the germline V gene (reference sequence), CDR1 is LNHDA and CDR2 SQIVND. Library method: the immunoSEQ multiplex PCR assay. A mixture of 60 forward primers for TCR Vbeta segments and 13 reverse primers for TCR Jbeta segments was used in the multiplex PCR. The CDR3 region of rearranged TCR beta genes was amplified from genomic DNA by a multiplex PCR assay. The amplified TCR beta libraries were sequenced on the Illumina HiSeq System as 87-base-pair reads. Processing in the source paper ran as follows. Across the 670 or so repertoires, a later analysis counted some 81 million unique TCR beta chains, 9.5 million to 13 million of which were shared by at least two donors. Raw reads were error-corrected and collapsed into unique sequences by a nearest-neighbor algorithm in which closely related sequences were merged to remove PCR and sequencing errors. Alignment of CDR3 sequences to IMGT reference sequences was used to assign V, D and J gene segments. For a sequence to be retained, at least a six-nucleotide match to both a V gene segment and a J gene segment was required. A rearrangement was called productive if the CDR3 had no stop codons and remained in frame with V and J, and every other rearrangement was called non-productive. CDR3 was defined by IMGT convention, running from the second conserved V-encoded cysteine to the conserved J-encoded phenylalanine. The earlier analysis of about 590 of the donors excluded sequences that lacked an unambiguous match to a single V gene segment. An earlier analysis of fewer than 750 of the donors classified V segments as functional when productive rearrangements were above 56.7% and as segregating when the standard deviation between donors was above 5%. A statistical classification framework was built for diagnosing cytomegalovirus status from the catalog of TCR beta chain sequences. In a later analysis, TCR nucleotide sequences were compared against IMGT/GENE-DB human TR gene sequences so that V and J genes could be assigned. In a later analysis, CDR3 sequences and most-parsimonious VDJ recombination scenarios were assigned using the TCRdist pipeline. In a later analysis, each TCR beta chain was defined by its CDR3 amino acid sequence together with its V-gene family, and reads without a unique V-gene family were excluded. In a later analysis, 450 to 600 highly shared, low-generation-probability nucleotide sequences were removed to address suspected cross-contamination and a sequencing artifact. For each public chain, a later analysis derived a clonal expansion index from normalized ranks of inferred template counts within each repertoire. A later analysis computed generation probabilities with a VDJ recombination model fitted to out-of-frame rearrangements, and checked the results against IGoR. In a later analysis, hypergeometric tests were used to score TCR-TCR, TCR-HLA and TCR-CMV co-occurrence, with a repertoire-size bias correction applied to TCR pairs. A later analysis estimated false discovery rates by permuting HLA or CMV assignments 20 times. In a later analysis, co-occurring TCRs were grouped with DBSCAN, and TCRdist sequence similarity was added when clustering was performed within HLA-allele-positive subsets. For co-occurrence clustering, repertoires with fewer than 30,000 or more than 120,000 public chains were excluded, along with about five repertoires with anomalous nucleotide sharing. Entries here come from immuneACCESS through TCRdb and include only in-frame sequences with V and J called. Some clones fail to appear in such tables; in the studies checked, an unresolved V gene covers under half of the shortfall, and the cause of the remainder is unknown. That table gives V, J and clone size, and the DNA gave D and trimming. The sample yields 100,000 to 150,000 clones; around 81% were counted once. The ten largest clones capture around 1.3% of the sample.

The cohort comprised fewer than 700 healthy bone marrow donors. All cohort members were sampled while nominally healthy, although unrecorded immune exposures were likely present. The donor was CMV seronegative and was included in the group of under 450 seronegative cohort members. A peripheral blood sample was provided by each donor, and peripheral blood mononuclear cells were used for TCR beta sequencing. Genomic DNA was extracted from the blood cell samples with the Qiagen DNeasy Blood Extraction Kit. Beyond this particular receptor, the publication reports: For the cohort, immune exposure information was limited to CMV serostatus. The study listed 150 to 200 TCR beta chains as associated with cytomegalovirus. Because HLA typing was unavailable for some donors at each locus, only the typed subset was used in association tests. The classifier was reported to diagnose cytomegalovirus status with high specificity and sensitivity in both the original and validation cohorts. V-gene and J-gene trimming of TCR beta chains was associated with a missense DCLRE1C variant in a later genetic analysis, and the association was replicated in an independent cohort. A later genetic analysis reported fewer N-insertions in productive TCRs among donors in an Asian-associated ancestry cluster than the roughly 690-donor mean. In a later analysis, TCR association rates were found to vary across HLA loci, with the most associated TCRs seen for DRB1 alleles and the fewest for HLA-C alleles. Presence/absence analyses assumed roughly uniform sequencing depth across donors, an assumption that may not hold. Most CMV-associated TCR beta chains appeared to be HLA-restricted in a later analysis, and the HLA associations seemed to be driven largely by CMV exposure. It was suggested by the authors that the approach could potentially be generalized to other disease states and immunological phenotypes. In an earlier analysis of 587 of the donors, most TCR beta V segments appeared in productive rearrangements about 87% or about 30% of the time, broadly matching IMGT annotations. A cluster of highly shared sequence variants was judged likely to represent a technical artifact of the sequencing pipeline. Most TCR sequences were seen in very few donors, while some public TCRs were found in many individuals. Strong co-occurrence of HLA alleles, especially DR and DQ, made assigning TCR associations to individual alleles difficult. In vitro tests confirmed that three of the cytomegalovirus-associated TCR beta chains recognize cytomegalovirus antigens. Over 15 rarely observed V segments, including chromosome 9 orphons, were excluded from the earlier analysis of a few hundred of the donors because counts were too low. Linkage disequilibrium might explain the correlated functional status among segregating V segments, but an unknown experimental factor could not be ruled out. A later analysis found that HLA-associated TCR beta chains were more clonally expanded and had lower generation probabilities than equally common non-associated chains. Some IMGT-functional V segments, including TRBV6-2 and TRBV6-3, could not be distinguished by the 87-base-pair reads and were therefore excluded. Several of the top co-occurrence clusters appeared to be linked to parvovirus B19, influenza, CMV and Epstein-Barr virus, according to a later analysis. In a later analysis, more than 15,000 TCR beta sequences were associated with specific HLA alleles at a false discovery rate of 0.05. This cohort had only TCR beta chains sequenced, and the lack of alpha or paired-chain data limited which features could be detected. A further reported finding was that TCR beta sequences accurately predicted the HLA-A and HLA-B alleles for most subjects in the first cohort.

Rearrangement joined TRBV19 to TRBJ2-7; 10 bases in the junction line up with TRBD2. Sequencing was performed on PBMCs. The receptor was isolated from a female donor in good health and CMV-seronegative. The nucleotide sequence is given as TGTGCCAGTAGTATAGCCCTTCCTAGCGGGGGTTCCCCCTACGAGCAGTACTTC. Translated, it gives CASSIALPSGGSPYEQYF.